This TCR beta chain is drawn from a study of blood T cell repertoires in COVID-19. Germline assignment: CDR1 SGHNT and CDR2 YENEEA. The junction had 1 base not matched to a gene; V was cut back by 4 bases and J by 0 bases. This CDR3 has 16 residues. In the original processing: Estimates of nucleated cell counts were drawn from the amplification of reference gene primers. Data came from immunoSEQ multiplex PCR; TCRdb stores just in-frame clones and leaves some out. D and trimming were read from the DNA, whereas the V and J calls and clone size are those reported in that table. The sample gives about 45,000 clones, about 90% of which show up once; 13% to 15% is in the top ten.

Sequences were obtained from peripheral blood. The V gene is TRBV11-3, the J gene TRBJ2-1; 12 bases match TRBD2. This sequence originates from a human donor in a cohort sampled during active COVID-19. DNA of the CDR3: TGTGCCAGCAGCTCTAGCGGGGGGGCCTCCTACAATGAGCAGTTCTTC. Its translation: CASSSSGGASYNEQFF.